This is a list of T cell receptor beta chains from one sample in a study of T cell repertoires in cytomegalovirus infection. TCRdb reanalysed the reads using MiXCR and keeps one entry per CDR3 protein. The sample records under 100,000 distinct CDR3 sequences, 3.7% being singletons. The sequenced sample was PBMCs. These receptors were obtained from a human donor in good health (CMV status not recorded). Some clones in this sample may be carry-over from other donors' samples. Both conserved end residues are part of each CDR3. The order of the fields is CDR3 protein, CDR3 DNA, D gene, V gene, J gene, clone size. A D gene is named only where the DNA matches it firmly. Rows give clone size only sometimes, using once, few, many, or a class for an expanded clone.

cdr3_aa: CRATGGINGYTF; cdr3_nt: TGCAGGGCCACTGGGGGCATCAACGGCTACACCTTC; d_call: -; v_call: TRBV20-1; j_call: TRBJ1-2; clone_size: many
cdr3_aa: CASSGTGGAYQPQHF; cdr3_nt: TGTGCCAGCAGTGGAACAGGAGGGGCCTATCAGCCCCAGCATTTT; d_call: -; v_call: TRBV6-1; j_call: TRBJ1-5; clone_size: many
cdr3_aa: CSATGAHGFEKLFF; cdr3_nt: TGCAGTGCTACCGGCGCTCACGGGTTTGAAAAACTGTTTTTT; d_call: -; v_call: TRBV20-1; j_call: TRBJ1-4; clone_size: many
cdr3_aa: CAWSLTGTLVFNSPLHF; cdr3_nt: TGTGCCTGGAGCCTAACAGGGACTCTGGTTTTTAATTCACCCCTCCACTTT; d_call: -; v_call: TRBV30; j_call: TRBJ1-6; clone_size: many
cdr3_aa: CASQRQGSNYGYTF; cdr3_nt: TGTGCCAGCCAGAGACAGGGTAGTAACTATGGCTACACCTTC; d_call: TRBD1; v_call: TRBV6-5; j_call: TRBJ1-2; clone_size: many
cdr3_aa: CASSQPSGKETQYF; cdr3_nt: TGTGCCAGCAGCCAGCCTAGCGGAAAAGAGACCCAGTACTTC; d_call: TRBD2; v_call: TRBV4-2; j_call: TRBJ2-5; clone_size: -
cdr3_aa: CASSQVWSGPQHF; cdr3_nt: TGCGCCAGCAGCCAAGTCTGGTCAGGGCCCCAGCATTTT; d_call: -; v_call: TRBV4-1; j_call: TRBJ1-5; clone_size: many
cdr3_aa: CASSSTTGRAGANVLTF; cdr3_nt: TGTGCCAGCAGCAGCACGACAGGGAGGGCTGGGGCCAACGTCCTGACTTTC; d_call: -; v_call: TRBV7-3; j_call: TRBJ2-6; clone_size: many
cdr3_aa: CASSLEETRNTIYF; cdr3_nt: TGTGCCAGCAGCTTAGAAGAGACGAGAAACACCATATATTTT; d_call: -; v_call: TRBV7-8; j_call: TRBJ1-3; clone_size: many
cdr3_aa: CASSLEGVEDEQYF; cdr3_nt: TGTGCCAGCAGCTTAGAGGGAGTAGAGGACGAGCAGTACTTC; d_call: -; v_call: TRBV7-2; j_call: TRBJ2-7; clone_size: many
cdr3_aa: CASSSTRFSGANVLTF; cdr3_nt: TGTGCCAGCAGCTCCACTAGATTCTCTGGGGCCAACGTCCTGACTTTC; d_call: -; v_call: TRBV7-2; j_call: TRBJ2-6; clone_size: many
cdr3_aa: CASSSRGDEQFF; cdr3_nt: TGTGCCAGCAGTTCCAGGGGGGACGAGCAGTTCTTC; d_call: -; v_call: TRBV12-3/TRBV12-4; j_call: TRBJ2-1; clone_size: many
cdr3_aa: CASIGPYEQYF; cdr3_nt: TGTGCCAGCATCGGACCCTACGAGCAGTACTTC; d_call: -; v_call: TRBV2; j_call: TRBJ2-7; clone_size: -
cdr3_aa: CASSYYPPEKLFF; cdr3_nt: TGTGCCAGCAGTTACTACCCTCCTGAAAAACTGTTTTTT; d_call: -; v_call: TRBV27; j_call: TRBJ1-4; clone_size: many
cdr3_aa: CASSLDSWRGPFYGYTF; cdr3_nt: TGTGCCAGCAGCTTAGACTCTTGGAGGGGGCCCTTCTATGGCTACACCTTC; d_call: TRBD1; v_call: TRBV7-2; j_call: TRBJ1-2; clone_size: many
cdr3_aa: CASSDNRGNTEAFF; cdr3_nt: TGTGCCAGCAGCGACAATAGGGGTAACACTGAAGCTTTCTTT; d_call: -; v_call: TRBV6-4; j_call: TRBJ1-1; clone_size: many
cdr3_aa: CASSLSPLAGAQETQYF; cdr3_nt: TGTGCCAGCAGTTTATCGCCGCTAGCGGGGGCACAAGAGACCCAGTACTTC; d_call: TRBD2; v_call: TRBV27; j_call: TRBJ2-5; clone_size: many
cdr3_aa: CASSQTVLETSTDTQYF; cdr3_nt: TGTGCCAGCAGCCAAACCGTCCTAGAGACTAGCACAGATACGCAGTATTTT; d_call: -; v_call: TRBV7-6; j_call: TRBJ2-3; clone_size: many
cdr3_aa: CAWKQGTYEQYF; cdr3_nt: TGTGCCTGGAAACAGGGAACCTACGAGCAGTACTTC; d_call: -; v_call: TRBV30; j_call: TRBJ2-7; clone_size: many
cdr3_aa: CASSYRTVYNEQFF; cdr3_nt: TGTGCCAGCAGCTATCGGACGGTCTACAATGAGCAGTTCTTC; d_call: -; v_call: TRBV7-2; j_call: TRBJ2-1; clone_size: many
cdr3_aa: CASSFKTVAGEGYTF; cdr3_nt: TGTGCCAGCAGCTTTAAGACGGTGGCAGGGGAGGGCTACACCTTC; d_call: -; v_call: TRBV7-3; j_call: TRBJ1-2; clone_size: many
cdr3_aa: CASSYDRKGDEQFF; cdr3_nt: TGTGCCAGCAGCTACGATCGTAAGGGCGATGAGCAGTTCTTC; d_call: -; v_call: TRBV7-3; j_call: TRBJ2-1; clone_size: many
cdr3_aa: CASSRTSGGKETQYF; cdr3_nt: TGTGCCAGCAGCCGGACTAGCGGGGGAAAAGAGACCCAGTACTTC; d_call: TRBD2; v_call: TRBV7-2; j_call: TRBJ2-5; clone_size: many
cdr3_aa: CSAGTAYYGYTF; cdr3_nt: TGCAGCGCCGGGACAGCCTACTATGGCTACACCTTC; d_call: TRBD1; v_call: TRBV29-1; j_call: TRBJ1-2; clone_size: many
cdr3_aa: CASSRGHQPQHF; cdr3_nt: TGTGCCAGCAGCAGAGGGCATCAGCCCCAGCATTTT; d_call: -; v_call: TRBV7-9; j_call: TRBJ1-5; clone_size: many
cdr3_aa: CSARNEQDFAYNEQFF; cdr3_nt: TGCAGTGCTAGAAACGAACAGGACTTCGCCTACAATGAGCAGTTCTTC; d_call: -; v_call: TRBV20-1; j_call: TRBJ2-1; clone_size: many
cdr3_aa: CASSLTQGLTQYF; cdr3_nt: TGTGCCAGCAGTTTGACACAGGGTCTTACGCAGTATTTT; d_call: -; v_call: TRBV27; j_call: TRBJ2-3; clone_size: many
cdr3_aa: CASRRQGDGQPQHF; cdr3_nt: TGCGCCAGCAGACGACAGGGGGACGGTCAGCCCCAGCATTTT; d_call: TRBD1; v_call: TRBV4-1; j_call: TRBJ1-5; clone_size: many
cdr3_aa: CASSSSINWGEAFF; cdr3_nt: TGTGCCAGCAGTTCCTCTATAAACTGGGGGGAAGCTTTCTTT; d_call: -; v_call: TRBV12-3/TRBV12-4; j_call: TRBJ1-1; clone_size: -
cdr3_aa: CASSMGGQGDQPQHF; cdr3_nt: TGTGCCAGTAGTATGGGGGGACAGGGGGATCAGCCCCAGCATTTT; d_call: TRBD1; v_call: TRBV19; j_call: TRBJ1-5; clone_size: many
cdr3_aa: CASRPDSGGHQPQHF; cdr3_nt: TGTGCCAGCAGGCCAGATTCCGGGGGACACCAGCCCCAGCATTTT; d_call: -; v_call: TRBV12-3/TRBV12-4; j_call: TRBJ1-5; clone_size: many
cdr3_aa: CASSMRGAFQFF; cdr3_nt: TGTGCCAGTAGTATGAGAGGCGCCTTTCAGTTCTTC; d_call: -; v_call: TRBV19; j_call: TRBJ2-1; clone_size: many
cdr3_aa: CSARDDRVSYGYTF; cdr3_nt: TGCAGTGCTAGAGACGACAGGGTTTCCTATGGCTACACCTTC; d_call: TRBD1; v_call: TRBV20-1; j_call: TRBJ1-2; clone_size: many